Each of the 6 T cell receptor beta chains below was sequenced from the same sample in a study of chemoradiotherapy in HPV16-positive cancers. Profiling relied on immunoSEQ multiplex PCR, and the TCRdb table lists in-frame clones only, not all of them. Seen here are about 17,000 clones, 90% to 95% observed once, and the top ten hold roughly an eighth. The material was blood, obtained from a patient who underwent chemoradiotherapy. These receptors originate from a human donor with HPV-associated anogenital cancer.

V gene TRBV10-2 combines with J gene TRBJ1-1; D is uncertain. This CDR3 has 13 residues. CDR1 is WSHSY and CDR2 is SAAADI in the germline V gene. V was pared by 2 bases and J by 3 bases, with 7 bases between. CDR3 residues: CASSEEGHTEAFF. In DNA form, the CDR3 reads TGCGCCAGCAGTGAGGAGGGTCACACTGAAGCTTTCTTT.

The CDR3 sequence is CASTRGGSGGPLYEQYV. CDR3 DNA: TGTGCCAGCACGAGAGGGGGTAGCGGGGGGCCCCTCTACGAGCAGTACGTC. The genes are TRBV13 and TRBJ2-7; 10 bases match TRBD2. CDR3 length equals 17 residues. V lost 7 bases and J lost 3; bases outside the gene matches: 15. Looked up from germline, CDR1 is PRHDT and CDR2 is FYEKMQ (reference sequence).

This chain connects TRBV18 to TRBJ1-1; D gene uncertain. CDR3 length: 14 amino acids. The germline V gene has CDR1 KGHSH and CDR2 LQKENI. The V gene lost 3 bases and the J gene lost 0 bases, with 8 bases spanning the gap. CDR3 in amino acids: CASSPGWVNTEAFF. CDR3 DNA sequence: TGTGCCAGCTCACCCGGGTGGGTGAACACTGAAGCTTTCTTT.

The V call is TRBV29-1, the J call TRBJ1-1; perhaps TRBD1 as D (5 bases). This CDR3 comprises 14 residues. The ends were cut back, 3 bases at V and 4 bases at J, with 15 bases in the middle. Germline CDR1 SQVTM, CDR2 ANQGSEA. The CDR3 region has the DNA TGCAGCGTTGAGGAAGAGGAGGGGATCACTGAAGCTTTCTTT. Protein: CSVEEEEGITEAFF.

This chain connects TRBV4-1 to TRBJ2-6; perhaps TRBD1 as D (6 bases). Trimming cost V 3 bases and J 0 bases, with 18 bases left between them. Germline CDR1 MGHRA, CDR2 YSYEKL. This CDR3 contains 19 residues. The CDR3 protein is CASSHRQDLGYSGANVLTF. DNA of the CDR3: TGCGCCAGCAGCCACCGACAGGACCTCGGATACTCTGGGGCCAACGTCCTGACTTTC.

V gene TRBV5-1 combines with J gene TRBJ2-1; D perhaps matches TRBD2 (6 bases). The CDR3 has 15 residues. Trimming removed 1 base at V and 4 bases at J, with 12 bases between. Germline loops: CDR1 SGHRS, CDR2 YFSETQ. The CDR3 here is CASSLIDGGYNEQFF. The CDR3 DNA follows: TGCGCCAGCAGCTTGATAGACGGGGGTTACAATGAGCAGTTCTTC. The full variable domain, with the rest looked up from reference TRBV5-1 and TRBJ2-1, is KAGVTQTPRYLIKTRGQQVTLSCSPISGHRSVSWYQQTPGQGLQFLFEYFSETQRNKGNFPGRFSGRQFSNSRSEMNVSTLELGDSALYLCASSLIDGGYNEQFFGPGTRLTVL.